One and the same sample provided the 29 T cell receptor beta chains below, sequenced in a study of blood T cell repertoires in COVID-19. Sequenced by immunoSEQ multiplex PCR; TCRdb stores in-frame clones only, minus some. This sample has about 290,000 clones, with over 85% found just once. The sample was peripheral blood. Source of these receptors: a woman in her 30s with COVID-19, enrolled during active disease.

This chain joins TRBV15 and TRBJ1-5, with 8 bases that match TRBD1. Germline-derived CDR1 and CDR2 are LNHNV and YYDKDF (reference sequence). This CDR3 has 17 residues. Unmatched junction bases numbered 13, after V lost 5 bases and J lost 4 bases. Here the CDR3 DNA reads TGTGCCACCAGCGAAGGCGGTAGCAGGGGGCTGAATCAGCCCCAGCATTTT. This encodes CATSEGGSRGLNQPQHF.

The V and J genes are TRBV21-1 and TRBJ2-7; the DNA was not compared with TRBD2, the D call given in the table. TRBV21-1 is tagged as a pseudogene. The CDR3 consists of 14 residues. CDR3 in amino acids: CASSVRRETYEQYF. In DNA, the CDR3 is TGTGCCAGCAGCGTACGCCGGGAAACCTACGAGCAGTACTTC.

The V gene is TRBV2, the J gene TRBJ2-7; tentative D call: TRBD2 (5 bases). V shed 1 base and J shed 6 bases, with 10 bases lying between them. The CDR3 is made up of 13 amino acids. Germline loops: CDR1 SNHLY, CDR2 FYNNEI. CDR3 amino acids: CASSEGTRGEQYF. CDR3 nucleotide sequence: TGTGCCAGCAGTGAAGGGACCCGGGGCGAGCAGTACTTC.

V is TRBV10-1 and J is TRBJ1-1; 8 nucleotides align to TRBD1. With V trimmed by 3 bases and J by 3 bases, 9 bases remained unmatched. Germline CDR1 is WNHNN and CDR2 is SYGVQD (reference sequence). The CDR3 runs to 16 residues. The CDR3 sequence: CASSDPGGAGDTEAFF. The DNA of the CDR3 is TGCGCCAGCAGTGACCCAGGGGGCGCCGGGGACACTGAAGCTTTCTTT.

The rearrangement uses TRBV10-1 and TRBJ2-1; D may be TRBD2 (7 bases). The V and J ends lost 2 bases and 0 bases respectively, with 23 bases between them. Germline V CDR1 and CDR2: WNHNN, SYGVQD (reference sequence). This CDR3 has 20 residues. The CDR3 DNA reads as TGCGCCAGCAGTGAGGGACACCTATTTGGCGGGGGCGACTCCTACAATGAGCAGTTCTTC. As protein: CASSEGHLFGGGDSYNEQFF.

The chain carries TRBV28 and TRBJ1-5, with TRBD1 matching 8 bases. Germline-derived CDR1 and CDR2 are MDHEN and SYDVKM. This CDR3 comprises 14 residues. The J segment lost 4 bases and the V segment lost 11 bases, leaving 10 bases of the junction unmatched. The CDR3 here is CACPQGARNQPQHF. CDR3 bases: TGTGCCTGTCCCCAGGGGGCCCGTAATCAGCCCCAGCATTTT.

The rearrangement links TRBV6-5 to TRBJ1-1, with a tentative D call TRBD1 (5 bases). Germline loops: CDR1 MNHEY, CDR2 SVGAGI. V gave up 10 bases and J gave up 8 bases, with 17 bases separating them. The CDR3 covers 12 residues. CDR3 coding DNA: TGTGCCACCCTAAGAAGGGGTAGGGAAGCTTTCTTT. Encoded protein: CATLRRGREAFF.

The chain has TRBV11-2 and TRBJ1-1; no clear D. CDR1 is SGHAT and CDR2 is FQNNGV in the germline V gene. The V and J ends lost 3 bases and 6 bases respectively, with 8 bases between them. The CDR3 totals 12 residues. This CDR3 reads CASSLSNPEAFF. In DNA, the CDR3 is TGTGCCAGCAGCTTGAGTAATCCTGAAGCTTTCTTT.

The chain employs TRBV18 and TRBJ1-5; the D is unclear. The CDR3 loop spans 16 amino acids. V was clipped by 3 bases and J by 4 bases, with 16 bases between them. In germline, CDR1 is KGHSH, CDR2 LQKENI. CDR3 sequence: CASSPEAPLVNQPQHF. Here the CDR3 DNA reads TGTGCCAGCTCACCTGAGGCGCCCCTCGTGAATCAGCCCCAGCATTTT.

V usage is TRBV7-9 and J usage is TRBJ2-1; a weak D match, TRBD2 (6 bases). The CDR3 consists of 17 residues. V lost 5 bases and J lost 4, with 21 bases in between. Germline V gene data show CDR1 as SEHNR and CDR2 as FQNEAQ (reference sequence). This CDR3 reads CASSERARDWGYNEQFF. In DNA form, the CDR3 reads TGTGCCAGCAGCGAGAGAGCCCGGGACTGGGGGTACAATGAGCAGTTCTTC.

V usage is TRBV6-1 and J usage is TRBJ2-3, with 8 bases identical to TRBD2. From germline, CDR1 is MNHNS and CDR2 SASEGT. V trimming: 3 bases; J trimming: 5 bases; junction bases outside the gene matches: 13. The CDR3 has 17 residues. CDR3 sequence reads: CASSDPYSRGAGDTQYF. CDR3 bases: TGTGCCAGCAGTGACCCCTACTCGCGGGGGGCGGGAGATACGCAGTATTTT.

The DNA of the CDR3 is TGTGCCAGCGCCACCGACTTTCCCCCCTACGAGCAGTACTTC. Its translation: CASATDFPPYEQYF. The chain uses TRBV6-5 and TRBJ2-7; D remains unclear. Trimming cost V 8 bases and J 2 bases, with 16 bases left between them. The length of the CDR3 is 14 residues. The germline CDR1 and CDR2 sequences are MNHEY and SVGAGI.

The chain joins TRBV20-1 to TRBJ1-5; D call uncertain. Germline assignment: CDR1 DFQATT and CDR2 SNEGSKA (reference sequence). Deletions cut 3 bases from V and 9 bases from J, with 9 bases between. CDR3 size: 11 residues. CDR3 sequence reads: CSARSGGPQHF. CDR3 bases: TGCAGTGCTAGGTCAGGAGGGCCCCAGCATTTT.

The V and J genes are TRBV25-1 and TRBJ2-5; 7 bases line up with TRBD1. There are 14 residues in the CDR3. Germline V gene data show CDR1 as MGHDK and CDR2 as SYGVNS. Trimming at V came to 2 bases and at J to 2 bases, leaving 2 bases not matched to a gene. Here the CDR3 reads CASSELQGQETQYF. The CDR3 coding sequence is TGTGCCAGCAGTGAACTACAGGGGCAAGAGACCCAGTACTTC.

The V call is TRBV15, the J call TRBJ2-2; D not certain. The germline gives CDR1 LNHNV, CDR2 YYDKDF (reference sequence). V was trimmed by 0 bases and J by 4 bases, leaving 6 bases between them. The CDR3 totals 14 residues. The CDR3 reads CATSRDLPTGELFF. Here the CDR3 DNA reads TGTGCCACCAGCAGAGATCTACCCACCGGGGAGCTGTTTTTT.

The chain uses TRBV18 and TRBJ1-1; D not resolved. CDR1 KGHSH and CDR2 LQKENI come from the germline V gene. V was pared by 3 bases and J by 7 bases, with 15 bases between. There are 14 residues in the CDR3. In DNA form, the CDR3 reads TGTGCCAGCTCACCGAATGAGGTTCTAGGTGAAGCTTTCTTT. It yields the protein CASSPNEVLGEAFF.

The V gene is TRBV19, the J gene TRBJ1-5, with TRBD1 matching 10 bases. CDR1 and CDR2 from the germline V gene are LNHDA and SQIVND (reference sequence). The CDR3 covers 15 residues. J was trimmed by 5 bases and V by 2 bases; bases with no gene match: 3. CDR3 nucleotide sequence: TGTGCCAGTAGTATAACCGGGACAGGGGATCAGCCCCAGCATTTT. Its translation: CASSITGTGDQPQHF.

The chain uses TRBV7-8 and TRBJ1-3; 11 bases are a match to TRBD1. Trimming removed 4 bases from V and 4 bases from J; junction bases left unmatched: 9. The CDR3 is 17 amino acids. Germline lookup yields CDR1 SGHVS and CDR2 FQNEAQ. The CDR3: CASSSRGQGARGNTIYF. The DNA of the CDR3 is TGTGCCAGCAGCTCTCGAGGACAGGGGGCGAGGGGAAACACCATATATTTT.

J is TRBJ1-1 and V is TRBV5-1, with 8 positions matching TRBD1. J gave up 7 bases and V 0 bases, and 8 bases lay outside the gene matches. The CDR3 totals 15 residues. Germline CDR1 reads SGHRS; CDR2 reads YFSETQ. This CDR3 is CASSLALGTGLEAFF. In DNA form, the CDR3 reads TGCGCCAGCAGCTTGGCCCTGGGGACAGGCCTTGAAGCTTTCTTT.

V is TRBV4-2 and J is TRBJ2-5, with TRBD2 identical over 8 bases. Germline CDR1 LGHNA, CDR2 YNFKEQ. This CDR3 is 14 amino acids long. V trimming: 2 bases; J trimming: 4 bases; junction bases outside the gene matches: 3. The CDR3 sequence is CASSQPGGGETQYF. In DNA, the CDR3 is TGTGCCAGCAGCCAACCGGGGGGGGGAGAGACCCAGTACTTC.

DNA for the CDR3: TGTGCCAGTAGGACACAGGGGTACTCTGGAAACACCATATATTTT. Protein: CASRTQGYSGNTIYF. The chain has TRBV19 and TRBJ1-3, with 7 positions matching TRBD1. The V gene's germline CDR1 is LNHDA and CDR2 SQIVND (reference sequence). This CDR3 has 15 residues. The V and J ends lost 6 bases and 0 bases, in that order; junction bases with no gene match: 5.

This clone was seen a single time. Here the CDR3 DNA reads TGTGCCAGCAGTGCTGTCCCAGGGGGCGGCACTGAAGCTTTCTTT. It specifies CASSAVPGGGTEAFF. This chain uses TRBV27 with TRBJ1-1; TRBD1 agrees at 8 bases. The CDR3 is 15 residues long. Per germline, CDR1 MNHEY and CDR2 SMNVEV (reference sequence). V gave up 5 bases and J gave up 4 bases; unmatched junction bases: 9.

This chain uses TRBV10-1 with TRBJ1-2; weak D call: TRBD1 (6 bases). With 6 bases removed from V and 1 base from J, the gap between germline ends came to 9 bases. Looked up from germline, CDR1 is WNHNN and CDR2 is SYGVQD (reference sequence). CDR3 length: 13 amino acids. The CDR3 nucleotides are TGCGCCAGCAGCCCGGACAGTAACTATGGCTACACCTTC. Amino acids: CASSPDSNYGYTF.

The rearrangement joins TRBV7-2 to TRBJ1-2; D remains ambiguous. Per the germline V gene, CDR1 is SGHTA and CDR2 is FQGNSA. V shed 4 bases and J shed 5 bases, with 17 bases lying between them. The CDR3 totals 15 residues. CDR3 coding DNA: TGTGCCAGCAGCTACTACCCCGGGAAGAATTATGGCTACACCTTC. It codes for CASSYYPGKNYGYTF.

The V and J genes are TRBV2 and TRBJ2-5; 7 bases align to TRBD2. Trimming at V came to 6 bases and at J to 5 bases, leaving 12 bases not matched to a gene. Germline CDR1 SNHLY, CDR2 FYNNEI. CDR3 length: 15 residues. CDR3 sequence (DNA): TGTGCCAGCAGGGCTTCTGCGGGGGTTTGGGAGACCCAGTACTTC. It codes for CASRASAGVWETQYF.

The V gene is TRBV2, the J gene TRBJ2-5; D gene ambiguous. V shed 1 base and J shed 4 bases, with 7 bases lying between them. Germline lookup yields CDR1 SNHLY and CDR2 FYNNEI. The CDR3 totals 13 residues. Written as DNA, the CDR3 is TGTGCCAGCAGTGAAGTGAGGAGAGAGACCCAGTACTTC. Residues: CASSEVRRETQYF.

The genes are TRBV27 and TRBJ2-7; a possible D gene is TRBD1 (6 bases). The germline gives CDR1 MNHEY, CDR2 SMNVEV (reference sequence). This CDR3 comprises 14 residues. V was cut by 5 bases and J by 2 bases, with 13 bases left in between. This chain's CDR3 is CASSPGTSTYEQYF. The DNA of the CDR3 is TGTGCCAGCAGTCCCGGGACATCTACCTACGAGCAGTACTTC.

This chain links TRBV19 with TRBJ1-2; D remains unclear. The CDR3 sequence is 12 residues long. Trimming took 7 bases from V and 3 from J, leaving 9 bases between them. Per germline, CDR1 LNHDA and CDR2 SQIVND (reference sequence). As DNA, the CDR3 is TGTGCCAGTACCACGGGTGACTATGGCTACACCTTC. Amino acid sequence: CASTTGDYGYTF.

The V call is TRBV4-1, the J call TRBJ2-7; a weak D match, TRBD1 (7 bases). CDR1 and CDR2 from the germline V gene are MGHRA and YSYEKL. The CDR3 runs 16 residues. The V and J ends lost 4 bases and 1 base respectively, with 17 bases between them. The chain's CDR3 is CASSRSLTGRSYEQYF. CDR3 DNA: TGCGCCAGCAGCCGTTCCCTGACAGGGAGGTCCTACGAGCAGTACTTC.